This T cell receptor (beta chain) is drawn from a study of T cells in Graves' hyperthyroidism and ophthalmopathy. Cells are PBMCs isolated from roughly 10 ml of fresh blood. V lost 3 bases to trimming and J lost 2 bases, with 14 bases between them. This CDR3 is 15 amino acids long. Germline CDR1 is MGHRA and CDR2 is YSYEKL. The table lists this clonotype with many counts. TCR beta CDR3 regions were amplified from RNA. First-round RT-PCR of the TCR CDR3 relied on the HTBI primer set. TCRdb re-called the multiplex PCR reads with MiXCR, one entry per CDR3 protein. Here the sample spans around 560,000 distinct CDR3 sequences, 16% being singletons.

The sample comprised blood. The genes are TRBV4-1 and TRBJ2-7; a weak D match, TRBD1 (5 bases). The clonotype was recovered from a woman younger than 30 with Graves' hyperthyroidism. CDR3 nucleotides: TGCGCCAGCAGCCAGGATACAGGCGGAACCTACGAGCAGTACTTC. Residues: CASSQDTGGTYEQYF.